Listed here are 7 T cell receptor beta chains from one sample, sequenced in a study of blood T cells in healthy people across ages. Combining a sample-barcoded 5' primer with a J-beta primer mix, a second PCR ran for 7 to 11 cycles. In TCRdb, the 5' RACE reads were re-called with MiXCR into one record per CDR3 protein. The sample holds some 730,000 distinct CDR3 sequences, about 20% seen once. Material: blood. The origin of the receptors is a man aged 65-85 years in good health.

This chain connects TRBV20-1 to TRBJ2-7; a possible D gene is TRBD2 (7 bases). Trimming took 5 bases from V and 6 from J, leaving 17 bases between them. The CDR3 spans 13 residues. Germline CDR1 reads DFQATT; CDR2 reads SNEGSKA (reference sequence). This chain's CDR3 is CSAYPGGKSEQYF. In DNA form, the CDR3 reads TGCAGTGCTTACCCGGGGGGCAAATCCGAGCAGTACTTC.

The chain recombines TRBV14 with TRBJ2-7; a weak D match, TRBD2 (5 bases). The CDR3 is 15 amino acids. V was cut by 1 base and J by 1 base, with 11 bases left in between. Germline CDR1 is SGHDN and CDR2 is FVKESK. In DNA form, the CDR3 reads TGTGCCAGCAGCCAAGGGGCAGCGGTGTCCTACGAGCAGTACTTC. Amino acid sequence: CASSQGAAVSYEQYF.

The rearrangement uses TRBV7-9 and TRBJ1-1; possibly TRBD1 for D (5 bases). The CDR3 loop spans 16 amino acids. The V gene's germline CDR1 is SEHNR and CDR2 FQNEAQ (reference sequence). V shed 6 bases and J shed 2 bases, with 19 bases lying between them. CDR3 loop: CASRPLGGGPNTEAFF. The CDR3 region has the DNA TGTGCCAGCAGACCACTCGGGGGAGGGCCCAACACTGAAGCTTTCTTT.

The chain links TRBV7-9 to TRBJ1-2, with D maybe TRBD1 (5 bases). From germline, CDR1 is SEHNR and CDR2 FQNEAQ (reference sequence). Trimming stripped 1 base from V and 4 bases from J, with 10 bases between. This CDR3 is built from 14 residues. CDR3 DNA: TGTGCCAGCAGCTTAGAAGTAGGGGCCTATGGCTACACCTTC. Translated, it gives CASSLEVGAYGYTF.

This clonotype was seen more than once but under ten times. V is TRBV5-1 and J is TRBJ2-3; D is ambiguous. The germline V gene has CDR1 SGHRS and CDR2 YFSETQ. V lost 6 bases to trimming and J lost 1 base, with 12 bases between them. The CDR3 sequence is 14 residues long. CDR3 residues: CASKPSGGTDTQYF. The CDR3 region has the DNA TGCGCCAGCAAACCCTCAGGTGGCACAGATACGCAGTATTTT.

The J gene is TRBJ2-7, the V gene TRBV20-1, with D unclear. Germline CDR1 and CDR2: DFQATT and SNEGSKA (reference sequence). Trimming left V 1 base short and J 6 bases short, with 7 bases between. The CDR3 has 11 amino acids. CDR3 in amino acids: CSARVVVEQYF. In nucleotides, the CDR3 is TGCAGTGCTAGAGTGGTAGTCGAGCAGTACTTC.

V usage is TRBV20-1 and J usage is TRBJ2-1, with 12 bases identical to TRBD2. Germline V CDR1 and CDR2: DFQATT, SNEGSKA (reference sequence). This CDR3 region has 17 residues. J gave up 4 bases and V 3 bases, and 10 bases lay outside the gene matches. The CDR3: CSARSASGGAEYNEQFF. The DNA for the CDR3 is TGCAGTGCTAGGTCGGCTAGCGGGGGGGCGGAGTACAATGAGCAGTTCTTC.